The next 6 T cell receptor beta chains were all read from a single sample in a study of OX40 agonist ivuxolimab in advanced cancers. The assay was immunoSEQ multiplex PCR, and TCRdb's table has in-frame clones only and misses some. This sample has roughly 100,000 clones, with 90% found just once. The sample consisted of CD4+ or CD8+ T cells sorted from blood, taken in a trial of the OX40 agonist ivuxolimab. The receptors were sampled from an adult with an advanced solid tumor such as melanoma, head and neck, liver or kidney cancer.

This clone has just one count. This chain links TRBV9 with TRBJ2-1; D gene uncertain. The CDR3 extends over 16 amino acids. V was shortened by 3 bases and J by 0 bases, with 13 bases between the two germline ends. Germline V lookup: CDR1 SGDLS, CDR2 YYNGEE. The CDR3, as DNA: TGTGCCAGCAGCGCCCATTTAGAGAGCTCCTACAATGAGCAGTTCTTC. Translated, it gives CASSAHLESSYNEQFF.

The V call is TRBV6-5, the J call TRBJ1-1, with D perhaps matching TRBD1 (5 bases). The germline V and J ends were trimmed by 6 bases and 4 bases, with 12 bases remaining between them. The V gene's germline CDR1 is MNHEY and CDR2 SVGAGI. The CDR3 sequence is 13 residues long. The CDR3 region has the DNA TGTGCCAGCAGAGTCTCGGGGGGCACTGAAGCTTTCTTT. Translating it yields CASRVSGGTEAFF.

V usage is TRBV7-2 and J usage is TRBJ2-5, with D unclear. Deletions cut 2 bases from V and 5 bases from J, with 3 bases between. The CDR3 covers 11 residues. Germline V lookup: CDR1 SGHTA, CDR2 FQGNSA. CDR3 nucleotide sequence: TGTGCCAGCAGCTTATACGAGACCCAGTACTTC. It codes for CASSLYETQYF. Drawing the rest from reference TRBV7-2 and TRBJ2-5, the complete variable domain is GAGVSQSPSNKVTEKGKDVELRCDPISGHTALYWYRQSLGQGLEFLIYFQGNSAPDKSGLPSDRFSAERTGGSVSTLTIQRTQQEDSAVYLCASSLYETQYFGPGTRLLVL.

The chain uses TRBV5-5 and TRBJ2-7, with D possibly TRBD2 on 6 matching bases. CDR1 and CDR2 from the germline V gene are SGHKS and YYEKEE (reference sequence). Trimming cost V 3 bases and J 2 bases, with 9 bases left between them. This CDR3 comprises 13 residues. CDR3 loop: CASSSPGAYEQYF. CDR3 coding DNA: TGTGCCAGCAGCTCCCCGGGGGCCTACGAGCAGTACTTC. Full variable domain (remainder filled in from reference TRBV5-5 and TRBJ2-7): DAGVTQSPTHLIKTRGQQVTLRCSPISGHKSVSWYQQVLGQGPQFIFQYYEKEERGRGNFPDRFSARQFPNYSSELNVNALLLGDSALYLCASSSPGAYEQYFGPGTRLTVT.

The chain carries TRBV6-6 and TRBJ1-3; TRBD1 might be the D (5 bases). The germline V gene has CDR1 MNHNY and CDR2 SVGAGI (reference sequence). V lost 6 bases and J 0 bases, leaving 12 bases between the germline ends. The CDR3 spans 15 residues. The CDR3 DNA sequence: TGTGCCAGCAGCCCAACCGGGACCTCTGGAAACACCATATATTTT. It yields the protein CASSPTGTSGNTIYF.

This chain links TRBV7-6 with TRBJ2-7; the D gene could be TRBD1 or TRBD2 (5 bases each). V dropped 1 base and J dropped 5 bases, with 18 bases sitting between them. Per germline, CDR1 SGHVS and CDR2 FNYEAQ. The CDR3 sequence is 16 residues long. CDR3 DNA: TGTGCCAGCAGCTTAGTAGGGCAGGGAGTTTTCGACGAGCAGTACTTC. It is translated as CASSLVGQGVFDEQYF.